This T cell receptor (beta chain) was recorded in a study of T cell responses to AZD1222 COVID-19 vaccine. Findings and limits, study-wide: At 160-218 and 743-854, vaccine-associated CD4 TCRs were dominant, and they spanned spike. Reportedly, nearly half the spike-specific TCRs target unmutated variant regions. Seropositive status at baseline applied to only five or six AZD1222 recipients. The donor group comprised mostly white British people and more females; the analysis possibly underestimated clonal diversity.

Notes on this clone: Antigen unknown.

The CDR3 has 13 amino acids. The V end was cut by 3 bases, the J end by 0 bases, with 5 bases between. From germline, CDR1 is KGHSH and CDR2 LQKENI. Here immunoSEQ multiplex PCR was the method, and the copy in TCRdb shows in-frame clones only, minus some. The table has just under 150,000 clones, over 75% seen once; the top ten hold approximately 5.1%. The chain couples TRBV18 to TRBJ2-5, with unresolved D. Specimen: peripheral blood, collected 28 days after the second dose of the MenACWY control vaccine. The source of this sequence is an adult who received the MenACWY meningococcal vaccine as a control. The CDR3 sequence is CASSPPYQETQYF. The CDR3 nucleotides are TGTGCCAGCTCACCTCCGTACCAAGAGACCCAGTACTTC.